This TCR beta chain is drawn from a study of blood T cells in healthy people across ages. Overall study findings and caveats: Observed TCR beta diversity per million T cells went down as age went up. This fall followed a roughly linear course with age.

Sample-barcoded 5' priming and a J-beta primer mix drove a second PCR of roughly 6 to 12 cycles. TCRdb called the 5' RACE reads again in MiXCR, with one record for every CDR3 protein. The table has about 1.1 million distinct CDR3 sequences, roughly two fifths seen once. The V segment lost 4 bases and the J segment 4 bases; nucleotides outside the gene matches: 5. The germline V gene encodes CDR1 SGHRS and CDR2 YFSETQ. There are 14 residues in the CDR3. The extraction recovered at least 6 micrograms of total RNA per sample. This clonotype has more than one count but fewer than ten. The antigen remains unidentified.

The sequenced sample consisted of blood. The chain carries TRBV5-1 and TRBJ2-1; TRBD2 aligns across 7 bases. This clonotype was obtained from a young man in good health. CDR3 loop: CASSGEGGYNEQFF. For the CDR3, the DNA is TGCGCCAGCAGCGGGGAGGGTGGGTACAATGAGCAGTTCTTC.